The 8 T cell receptor beta chains given below trace back to one sample, sequenced in a study of beta chain features in type 1 diabetes listed by TCRdb under 2018. Libraries were built with the immunoSEQ multiplex PCR assay. The entire amount of isolated RNA was reverse transcribed using the High Capacity cDNA Reverse Transcription Kit, so the sequenced TCRB transcripts were expressed ones. The immuneACCESS repertoire file appears here via TCRdb, limited to in-frame rearrangements. These files lack a portion of the clones; in checked studies, under half of the deficit traces to unresolved V genes, and the cause of the others is not known. The sample table shows nearly 250,000 clones, and about 70% are seen once. The top ten constitute around 0.05% of the sample. Sequencing used naive CD4+ T cells from blood. What this sample's cell subset or site label stands for: true naive CD4+ T cells. The receptors were sampled from a man aged 25 to 45 in good health.

In nucleotides, the CDR3 is TGCGCCAGCAGCCAAGTTTCTTTCGGTGTGGGGGAGACCCAGTACTTC. Amino acid sequence: CASSQVSFGVGETQYF. The rearrangement links TRBV4-1 to TRBJ2-5, with D unresolved. Per germline, CDR1 MGHRA and CDR2 YSYEKL. This CDR3 is built from 16 residues. V was shortened by 1 base and J by 5 bases, with 17 bases between the two germline ends.

The V call is TRBV28, the J call TRBJ2-3; 8 positions agree with TRBD2. The germline V gene has CDR1 MDHEN and CDR2 SYDVKM. The CDR3 sequence is 14 residues long. The CDR3 loop reads CAVADSGVSDTQYF. The CDR3 DNA follows: TGTGCAGTCGCTGATAGCGGGGTTTCAGATACGCAGTATTTT.

On this clone: Within the sample, other DNA sequences also encode this same CDR3. This sequence joins TRBV30 and TRBJ1-1, with 9 bases aligning to TRBD1. Germline V lookup: CDR1 GTSNPN, CDR2 SVGIG (reference sequence). J gave up 4 bases and V 2 bases, and 2 bases lay outside the gene matches. The CDR3 consists of 13 residues. As DNA, the CDR3 is TGTGCCTGGAGTTCGGACAGGGGCACTGAAGCTTTCTTT. Translating it yields CAWSSDRGTEAFF.

The chain uses TRBV10-3 and TRBJ2-5; D may correspond to TRBD1 or TRBD2 (7 bases each). V gave up 4 bases and J gave up 9 bases, with 9 bases separating them. The CDR3 sequence is 11 residues long. Germline loops: CDR1 ENHRY, CDR2 SYGVKD. The CDR3 coding sequence is TGTGCCATCAGTGCAGGGGGGGCCCAGTACTTC. Translated: CAISAGGAQYF.

The rearrangement joins TRBV15 to TRBJ2-5, with D perhaps TRBD1 or TRBD2 (5 bases each). The germline V and J ends were trimmed by 0 bases and 6 bases, with 20 bases remaining between them. This CDR3 has 17 residues. Looked up from germline, CDR1 is LNHNV and CDR2 is YYDKDF (reference sequence). DNA for the CDR3: TGTGCCACCAGCAGAGATGGGGGATTGAACAGTCGAAAGACCCAGTACTTC. It is translated as CATSRDGGLNSRKTQYF.

This clone was recorded a few times. CDR3 nucleotide sequence: TGCGCCAGCAGCCAAGAAGAGACAGCCTACAATGAGCAGTTCTTC. Translation gives CASSQEETAYNEQFF. The chain combines TRBV4-3 with TRBJ2-1, with TRBD1 as a possible D gene (5 bases). This CDR3 region has 15 residues. Germline values: CDR1 LGHNA, CDR2 YSLEER. The V gene lost 0 bases and the J gene lost 2 bases, with 8 bases spanning the gap.

The chain carries TRBV7-9 and TRBJ2-7; D is ambiguous. The V gene's germline CDR1 is SEHNR and CDR2 FQNEAQ (reference sequence). Trimming removed 5 bases from V and 6 bases from J, with 11 bases in between. CDR3 length: 12 amino acids. The CDR3 loop reads CASSPVVGEQYF. CDR3 DNA: TGTGCCAGCAGCCCCGTGGTCGGCGAGCAGTACTTC.

This chain uses TRBV29-1 with TRBJ2-1; D may correspond to TRBD1 or TRBD2 (5 bases each). This CDR3 has 12 residues. Trimming stripped 7 bases from V and 6 bases from J, with 13 bases between. Germline values: CDR1 SQVTM, CDR2 ANQGSEA. The CDR3 region is CSAQNGANEQFF. In DNA, the CDR3 is TGCAGCGCCCAGAACGGGGCCAATGAGCAGTTCTTC.